This TCR beta chain was identified during a study of Tregs in tolerant kidney transplant recipients. Whole-study results and caveats: Changing PCR primers prevented nucleotide comparison between some patients' samples.

Mixed chimerism was transient after nonmyeloablative marrow transplants from related graft donors. TCRdb's table, derived via immunoSEQ multiplex PCR, lists solely in-frame clones and lacks some. The sample contains 20,000 to 25,000 clones, approximately 81% of which appear only once. As for this clone: Its antigen remains unknown.

This CDR3 has 16 residues. V was cut by 5 bases and J by 0 bases, with 14 bases left in between. The germline V gene encodes CDR1 SEHNR and CDR2 FQNEAQ (reference sequence). The chain employs TRBV7-9 and TRBJ1-3; perhaps TRBD1 as D (5 bases). The receptor's source is a human patient who received a combined kidney and bone marrow transplant. Some of these T cells may belong to the graft donor. The input for sequencing was CD8+ T cells from blood (PBMCs), taken 6 months after the transplant. CDR3 residues: CASSLRQQSSGNTIYF. CDR3 nucleotides: TGTGCCAGCAGCCTCAGACAGCAGAGCTCTGGAAACACCATATATTTT. The variable domain in full, with the rest retrieved from reference TRBV7-9 and TRBJ1-3, is DTGVSQNPRHKITKRGQNVTFRCDPISEHNRLYWYRQTLGQGPEFLTYFQNEAQLEKSRLLSDRFSAERPKGSFSTLEIQRTEQGDSAMYLCASSLRQQSSGNTIYFGEGSWLTVV.